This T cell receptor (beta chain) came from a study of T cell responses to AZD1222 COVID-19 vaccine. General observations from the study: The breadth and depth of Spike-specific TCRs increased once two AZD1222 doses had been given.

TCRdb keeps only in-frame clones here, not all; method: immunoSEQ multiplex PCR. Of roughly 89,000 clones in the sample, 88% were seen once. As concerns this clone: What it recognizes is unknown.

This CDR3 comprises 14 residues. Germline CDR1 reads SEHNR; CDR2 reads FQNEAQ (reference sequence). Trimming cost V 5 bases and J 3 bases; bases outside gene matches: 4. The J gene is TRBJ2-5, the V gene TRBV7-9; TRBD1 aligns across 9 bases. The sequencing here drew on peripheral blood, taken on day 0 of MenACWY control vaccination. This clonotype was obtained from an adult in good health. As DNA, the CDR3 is TGTGCCAGCAGCCAGGGACAGGGAAAAGAGACCCAGTACTTC. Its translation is CASSQGQGKETQYF.